Listed here is a single TCR beta chain. Its antigen is currently unknown. These data come from a study of T-cell memory formation after mild COVID-19. Looking at the study overall: TCR clusters were largely donor specific.

Study observations and caveats: Day 15 to 85 contracting clones showed balanced CD4/CD8; day 15 to 37 expanders favored CD4+. Pre-infection memory carried some responding clones, suggesting that cross-reactive memory joined.

With V trimmed by 4 bases and J by 7 bases, 9 bases remained unmatched. The CDR3 is made up of 15 amino acids. With constant-segment primers, 5'RACE yielded cDNA libraries of TCR alpha and TCR beta that carried sample barcodes and UMIs. Via MiXCR, TCRdb re-called the 5' RACE reads, giving one row per CDR3 protein. The table shows 170,000 or so distinct CDR3 sequences, with over 20% occurring only once. This clonotype was obtained from an adult woman who had mild COVID-19 (a few samples of this study predate the infection). Cell type and time point are not known. Sequencing was carried out using PBMCs or a T cell subset sorted from them (not recorded which). The V call is TRBV12-3 or TRBV12-4, the J call TRBJ1-5; 8 bases are a match to TRBD1. The chain's CDR3 is CASSSSGTGIQPQHF. CDR3 DNA: TGTGCCAGCAGTTCATCCGGGACAGGAATCCAGCCCCAGCATTTT.